A selection of T cell receptor beta chains follows, all from one sample in a study of neoadjuvant anti-PD-1 for oral cavity cancer. Here immunoSEQ multiplex PCR was the method, and the copy in TCRdb shows in-frame clones only, minus some. This table holds about 14,000 clones, roughly 72% found once. The specimen was PBMCs, collected before nivolumab (anti-PD-1) treatment. These receptors all stem from a person aged 40 to 85 with oral cavity squamous cell carcinoma. Both conserved end residues are part of each CDR3. The size entry is marked missing in some rows and otherwise reads once, few, many or a size class.

length | J | V | size | CDR3
15 | TRBJ2-6 | TRBV30 | - | CAWSPLRSGANVLTF
15 | TRBJ2-7 | TRBV7-8 | - | CASSLPATNSYEQYF
12 | TRBJ1-2 | TRBV19 | - | CASSVYRDGYTF
16 | TRBJ2-7 | TRBV7-9 | - | CASSLAGGYFSYEQYF
16 | TRBJ2-3 | TRBV5-4 | - | CASSEGAGAVVNTQYF
17 | TRBJ1-6 | TRBV18 | - | CASSLAQFRVPNSPLHF
12 | TRBJ1-5 | TRBV30 | - | CAWSELHQPQHF
12 | TRBJ2-2 | TRBV30 | - | CARGGGTGELFF
15 | TRBJ2-1 | TRBV6-4 | - | CASSVSVQNYNEQFF
15 | TRBJ1-4 | TRBV6-6 | - | CASSYWRAPGEKLFF
12 | TRBJ2-7 | TRBV29-1 | - | CSVALDPYEQYF
12 | TRBJ2-7 | TRBV10-3 | few | CAVSSGENEQYF
16 | TRBJ2-3 | TRBV19 | - | CASSIIAGSSTDTQYF
11 | TRBJ1-1 | TRBV20-1 | - | CSASVNTEAFF
15 | TRBJ2-7 | TRBV29-1 | few | CSVGPRTSGRNEQYF
17 | TRBJ2-2 | TRBV19 | - | CASSISGGRADTGELFF
14 | TRBJ2-7 | TRBV10-3 | - | CAISSFGARYEQYF